A single T cell receptor (beta chain) is shown here with its context. Its antigen remains unknown. This sample stems from a study of blood T cells in healthy people across ages. Study-level information: In model experiments, template switching was able to capture about one barcoded beta molecule for every two T cells that were present. General study results and limits: Calculation of diversity from one million T cells yielded estimates considered to be underestimates.

Using a J-beta primer mix together with a sample-barcoded 5' primer, a second PCR was run for roughly 6 to 12 cycles. Every cDNA was tagged by a template-switch adaptor with 12 random nucleotides. TCRdb re-derived calls from the 5' RACE reads in MiXCR, one entry per CDR3 protein. Of 780,000 or so distinct CDR3 sequences listed, roughly 53% are singletons. Trimming took off 3 bases at V and 4 bases at J, with 6 bases between the two ends. The CDR3 consists of 12 residues. Donor samples were obtained from healthy Caucasian individuals from Russia, aged about 6 to 100. The chain carries TRBV12-3 or TRBV12-4 and TRBJ1-1; D is unclear. Sequencing was performed on blood. The sequence was collected from an elderly man in good health. CDR3 region: CASSLRATEAFF. As DNA, the CDR3 is TGTGCCAGCAGTTTGCGTGCCACTGAAGCTTTCTTT.